This T cell receptor beta chain was sequenced during a study of OX40 agonist ivuxolimab in advanced cancers. This CDR3 is built from 14 residues. Deletions cut 2 bases from V and 1 base from J, with 6 bases between. The V gene's germline CDR1 is MGHRA and CDR2 YSYEKL. Using immunoSEQ multiplex PCR, the repertoire was profiled, and TCRdb retains in-frame clones only, with some absent. The repertoire holds about 69,000 clones, 75% to 90% seen once, with more than 5.5% in the top ten. The chain has TRBV4-1 and TRBJ1-5, with D unclear. The TCR comes from an adult with an advanced solid tumor such as melanoma, head and neck, liver or kidney cancer. This specimen consisted of CD4+ or CD8+ T cells sorted from blood, obtained in a trial of the OX40 agonist ivuxolimab. CDR3 sequence: CASSQSDSNQPQHF. Here the CDR3 DNA reads TGCGCCAGCAGCCAATCGGACAGCAATCAGCCCCAGCATTTT.